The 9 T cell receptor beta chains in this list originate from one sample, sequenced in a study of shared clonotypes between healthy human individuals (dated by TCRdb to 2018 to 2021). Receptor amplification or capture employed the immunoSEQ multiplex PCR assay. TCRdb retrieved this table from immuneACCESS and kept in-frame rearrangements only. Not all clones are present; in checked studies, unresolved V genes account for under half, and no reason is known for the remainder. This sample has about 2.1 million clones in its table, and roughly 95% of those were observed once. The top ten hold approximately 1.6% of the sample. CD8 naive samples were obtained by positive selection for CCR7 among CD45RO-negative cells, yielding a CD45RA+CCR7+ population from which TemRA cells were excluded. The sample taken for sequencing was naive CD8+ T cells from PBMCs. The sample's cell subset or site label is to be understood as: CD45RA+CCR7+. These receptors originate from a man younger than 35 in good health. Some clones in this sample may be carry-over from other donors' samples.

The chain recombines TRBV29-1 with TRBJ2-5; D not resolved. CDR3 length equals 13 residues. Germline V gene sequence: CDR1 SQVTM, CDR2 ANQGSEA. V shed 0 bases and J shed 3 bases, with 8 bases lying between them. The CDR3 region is CSVEELSKETQYF. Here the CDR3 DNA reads TGCAGCGTTGAAGAGTTAAGTAAAGAGACCCAGTACTTC. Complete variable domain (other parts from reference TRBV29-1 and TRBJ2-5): SAVISQKPSRDICQRGTSLTIQCQVDSQVTMMFWYRQQPGQSLTLIATANQGSEATYESGFVIDKFPISRPNLTFSTLTVSNMSPEDSSIYLCSVEELSKETQYFGPGTRLLVL.

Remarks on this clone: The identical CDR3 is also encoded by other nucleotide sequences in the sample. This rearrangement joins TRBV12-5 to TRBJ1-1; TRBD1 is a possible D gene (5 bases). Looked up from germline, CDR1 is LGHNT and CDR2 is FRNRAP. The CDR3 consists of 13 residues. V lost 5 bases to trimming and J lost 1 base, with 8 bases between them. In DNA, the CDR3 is TGTGCTAGTGGTCGGGGGGGGAACACTGAAGCTTTCTTT. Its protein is CASGRGGNTEAFF.

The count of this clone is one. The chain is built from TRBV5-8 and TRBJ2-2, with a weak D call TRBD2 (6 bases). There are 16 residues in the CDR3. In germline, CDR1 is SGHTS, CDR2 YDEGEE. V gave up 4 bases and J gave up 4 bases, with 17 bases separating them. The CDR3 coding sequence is TGTGCCAGCAGCCAGGACGGGGGAAAGATCACCGGGGAGCTGTTTTTT. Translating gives CASSQDGGKITGELFF.

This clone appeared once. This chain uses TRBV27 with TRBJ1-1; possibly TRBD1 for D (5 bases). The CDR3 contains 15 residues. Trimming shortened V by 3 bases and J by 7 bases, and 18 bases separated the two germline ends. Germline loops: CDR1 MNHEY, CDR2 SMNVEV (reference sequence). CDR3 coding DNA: TGTGCCAGCAGTTTGGGTGTCGGGGGGGTCAGTGAAGCTTTCTTT. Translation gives CASSLGVGGVSEAFF.

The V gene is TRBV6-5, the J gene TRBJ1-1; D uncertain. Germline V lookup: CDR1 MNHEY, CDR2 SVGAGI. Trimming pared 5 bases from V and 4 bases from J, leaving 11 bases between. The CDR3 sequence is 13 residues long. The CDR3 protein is CASSQWTSTEAFF. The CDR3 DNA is TGTGCCAGCAGTCAATGGACGAGCACTGAAGCTTTCTTT.

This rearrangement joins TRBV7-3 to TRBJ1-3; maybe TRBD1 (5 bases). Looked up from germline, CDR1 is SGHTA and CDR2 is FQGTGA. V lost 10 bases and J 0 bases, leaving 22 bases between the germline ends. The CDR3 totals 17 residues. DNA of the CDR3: TGTGCCATCCTTTTAATAGGGGAAAAAATCTCTGGAAACACCATATATTTT. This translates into CAILLIGEKISGNTIYF.

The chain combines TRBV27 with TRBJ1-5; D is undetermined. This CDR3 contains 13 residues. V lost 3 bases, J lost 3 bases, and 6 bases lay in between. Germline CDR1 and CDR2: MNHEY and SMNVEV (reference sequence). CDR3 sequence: CASSFYVNQPQHF. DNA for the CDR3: TGTGCCAGCAGTTTCTATGTCAATCAGCCCCAGCATTTT.

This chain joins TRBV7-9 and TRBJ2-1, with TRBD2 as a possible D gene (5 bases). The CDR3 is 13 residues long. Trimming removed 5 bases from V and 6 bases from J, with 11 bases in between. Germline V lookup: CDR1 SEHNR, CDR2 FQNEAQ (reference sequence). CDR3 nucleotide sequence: TGTGCCAGCAGCGAGGGCGCCCCCAATGAGCAGTTCTTC. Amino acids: CASSEGAPNEQFF.

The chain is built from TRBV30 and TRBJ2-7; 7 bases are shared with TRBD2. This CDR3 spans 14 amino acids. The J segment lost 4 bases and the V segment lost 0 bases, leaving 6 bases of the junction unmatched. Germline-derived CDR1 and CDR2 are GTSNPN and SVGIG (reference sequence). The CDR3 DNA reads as TGTGCCTGGAGTGTAGGAGCGGGAATATACGAGCAGTACTTC. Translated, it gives CAWSVGAGIYEQYF.